The 6 T cell receptor beta chains given below trace back to one sample, sequenced in a study of control samples from healthy donors and cancer patients. Libraries were prepared by immunoSEQ multiplex PCR; TCRdb keeps only in-frame clonotypes and omits some of them. The table lists under 450,000 clones, around 90% of them singletons. The sequencing input was PBMCs. The receptor set was obtained from a man in his forties with head and neck cancer.

The genes are TRBV7-9 and TRBJ1-6, with a tentative D call TRBD1 (5 bases). Between the trimmed V and J ends, which lost 3 bases and 7 bases, there was a span of 10 bases. CDR1 is SEHNR, CDR2 FQNEAQ, per germline (reference sequence). The CDR3 totals 14 residues. The CDR3 spells CASSLEGTNSPLHF. In DNA form, the CDR3 reads TGTGCCAGCAGCTTGGAAGGGACGAATTCACCCCTCCACTTT.

The chain has TRBV28 and TRBJ1-6; TRBD1 aligns across 7 bases. Germline CDR1 MDHEN, CDR2 SYDVKM. The CDR3 runs to 16 residues. Trimming at V came to 6 bases and at J to 4 bases, leaving 9 bases not matched to a gene. In DNA, the CDR3 is TGTGCCAGCAGAATTCAACCGGGACAGTATAATTCACCCCTCCACTTT. Translated: CASRIQPGQYNSPLHF.

The rearrangement uses TRBV27 and TRBJ2-3; tentative D call: TRBD1 (5 bases). The CDR3 is made up of 13 amino acids. V was cut by 5 bases and J by 9 bases, with 15 bases left in between. Germline CDR1 reads MNHEY; CDR2 reads SMNVEV (reference sequence). The CDR3 nucleotides read TGTGCCAGCAGTACCCTCGGGCCAGGGACGCAGTATTTT. Its protein product is CASSTLGPGTQYF.

The rearrangement uses TRBV27 and TRBJ1-3; D is possibly TRBD1 (6 bases). Germline CDR1 and CDR2: MNHEY and SMNVEV (reference sequence). This CDR3 is 16 amino acids long. Trimming took off 5 bases at V and 4 bases at J, with 18 bases between the two ends. As DNA, the CDR3 is TGTGCCAGCAGTCCTCGACAGGCTAGCCCGGGAAACACCATATATTTT. It codes for CASSPRQASPGNTIYF.

The chain employs TRBV11-3 and TRBJ2-5; D call uncertain. The CDR3 extends over 13 amino acids. Looked up from germline, CDR1 is SGHNT and CDR2 is YENEEA. V lost 5 bases and J 1 base, leaving 8 bases between the germline ends. CDR3 region: CASSKNPQETQYF. As DNA, the CDR3 is TGTGCCAGCAGCAAGAACCCCCAAGAGACCCAGTACTTC.

The gene calls are TRBV11-3 and TRBJ1-1, with 12 bases fitting TRBD1. Germline V gives CDR1 SGHNT, CDR2 YENEEA. The CDR3 consists of 14 residues. After removal of 5 bases from V and 7 bases from J, the junction contained 5 bases not matched to a gene. The CDR3 sequence: CASSGGQGAGEAFF. CDR3 DNA sequence: TGTGCCAGCAGCGGGGGACAGGGGGCTGGTGAAGCTTTCTTT.